This T cell receptor beta chain appears in the sequencing data of a study of CD8+CD57+ T cells in acquired aplastic anemia. Study context: Sorted CD4+ and CD8+ cells yielded DNA averaging around 3.2 ug.

For CDR3 and TCR beta VDJ profiling, genomic DNA was the template used. TCRdb reprocessed the reads via MiXCR and lists one record per CDR3 protein. The repertoire includes more than 150,000 distinct CDR3 sequences, approximately 51% of them detected once, and 2.5% to 4% sits in the top ten. Patients chosen for sequencing had shown CD8+CD57+ cell expansion by flow cytometry. No patient had been given any therapy when blood was sampled. Sequencing was done on a sample of sorted CD4+, CD8+, or CD8+CD57+ T cells (not recorded which) from PBMCs. The receptor's source is a human donor with aplastic anemia.

The CDR3 bases are TGTGCCACCAGCAGAGGGGGGCGATACGAGCAGTACTTC. Its protein product is CATSRGGRYEQYF. V gene TRBV15 combines with J gene TRBJ2-7; D may be TRBD1 (6 bases). Germline CDR1 is LNHNV and CDR2 is YYDKDF (reference sequence). The CDR3 consists of 13 residues. The V gene lost 1 base and the J gene lost 4 bases, with 8 bases spanning the gap.